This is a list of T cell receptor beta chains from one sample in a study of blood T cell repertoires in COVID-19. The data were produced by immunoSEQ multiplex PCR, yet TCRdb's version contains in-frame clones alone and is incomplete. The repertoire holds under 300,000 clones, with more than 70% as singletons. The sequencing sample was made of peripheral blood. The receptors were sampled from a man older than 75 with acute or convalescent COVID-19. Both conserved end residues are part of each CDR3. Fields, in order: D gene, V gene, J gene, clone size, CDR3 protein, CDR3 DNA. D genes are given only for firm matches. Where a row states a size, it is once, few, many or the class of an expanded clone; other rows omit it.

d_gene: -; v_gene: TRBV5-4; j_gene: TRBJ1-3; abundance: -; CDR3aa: CASSLTGSGNTIYF; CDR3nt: TGTGCCAGCAGCTTGACAGGGTCTGGAAACACCATATATTTT
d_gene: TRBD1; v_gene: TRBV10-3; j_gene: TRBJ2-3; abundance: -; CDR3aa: CAIRGQGADTQYF; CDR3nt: TGTGCCATCAGGGGTCAGGGGGCAGATACGCAGTATTTT
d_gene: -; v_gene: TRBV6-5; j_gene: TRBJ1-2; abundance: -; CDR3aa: CASSYSNMARGYGYTF; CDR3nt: TGTGCCAGCAGTTACTCGAATATGGCTAGGGGCTATGGCTACACCTTC
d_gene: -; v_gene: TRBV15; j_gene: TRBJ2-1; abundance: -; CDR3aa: CATSRTKDTYNEQFF; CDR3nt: TGTGCCACCAGCAGGACCAAGGACACCTACAATGAGCAGTTCTTC
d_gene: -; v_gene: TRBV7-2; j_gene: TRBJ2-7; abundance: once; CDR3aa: CASSLRQLGEQYF; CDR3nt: TGTGCCAGCAGCTTACGACAGTTGGGGGAGCAGTACTTC
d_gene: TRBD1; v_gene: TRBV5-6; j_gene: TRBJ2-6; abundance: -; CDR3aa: CASSLLGTGGPSGANVLTF; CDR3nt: TGTGCCAGCAGCTTGCTGGGGACAGGGGGTCCTTCTGGGGCCAACGTCCTGACTTTC
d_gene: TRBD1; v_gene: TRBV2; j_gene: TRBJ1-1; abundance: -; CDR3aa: CASSVTGADTEAFF; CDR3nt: TGTGCCAGCAGTGTAACAGGGGCTGACACTGAAGCTTTCTTT
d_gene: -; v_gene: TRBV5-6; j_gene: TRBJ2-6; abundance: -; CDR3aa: CASSGDTGANVLTF; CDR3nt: TGTGCCAGCAGCGGTGACACTGGGGCCAACGTCCTGACTTTC
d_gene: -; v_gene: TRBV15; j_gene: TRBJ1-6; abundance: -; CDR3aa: CATSSAKTRDPLHF; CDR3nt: TGTGCCACCAGCAGCGCGAAAACTCGGGATCCCCTCCACTTT
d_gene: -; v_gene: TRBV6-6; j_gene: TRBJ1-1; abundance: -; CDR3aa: CASSPVGITGTEAFF; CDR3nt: TGTGCCAGCAGTCCGGTCGGGATTACGGGGACTGAAGCTTTCTTT
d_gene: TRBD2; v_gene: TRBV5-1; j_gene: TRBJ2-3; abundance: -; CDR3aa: CASSSQAGVGTDTQYF; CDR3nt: TGCGCCAGCAGCTCACAAGCGGGAGTAGGAACAGATACGCAGTATTTT
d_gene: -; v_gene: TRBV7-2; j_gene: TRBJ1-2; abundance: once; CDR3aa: CASSPPVAGNYGYTF; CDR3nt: TGTGCCAGCAGCCCACCTGTGGCGGGAAACTATGGCTACACCTTC
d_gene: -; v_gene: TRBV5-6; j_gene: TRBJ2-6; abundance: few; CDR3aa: CASSFRDSGANVLTF; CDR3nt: TGTGCCAGCAGCTTTAGAGACTCTGGGGCCAACGTCCTGACTTTC
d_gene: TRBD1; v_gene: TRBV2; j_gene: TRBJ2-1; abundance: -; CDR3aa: CASSQLPPGTVSYNEQFF; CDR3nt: TGTGCCAGCAGCCAGTTGCCCCCGGGGACAGTCTCCTACAATGAGCAGTTCTTC
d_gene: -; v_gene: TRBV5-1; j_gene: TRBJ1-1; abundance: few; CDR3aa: CASTPGGLNTEAFF; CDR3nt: TGCGCCAGCACGCCGGGGGGATTGAACACTGAAGCTTTCTTT
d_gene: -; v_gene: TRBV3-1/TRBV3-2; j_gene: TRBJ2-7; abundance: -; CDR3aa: CASSQRSGSYEQYF; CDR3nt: TGTGCCAGCAGCCAACGTAGCGGCTCCTACGAGCAGTACTTC
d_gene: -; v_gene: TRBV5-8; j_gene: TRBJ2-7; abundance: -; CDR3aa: CASSLGLGVYEQYF; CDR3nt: TGTGCCAGCAGCTTGGGGCTGGGCGTCTACGAGCAGTACTTC
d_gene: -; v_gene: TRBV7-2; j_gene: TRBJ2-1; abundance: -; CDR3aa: CASSSLASLNNEQFF; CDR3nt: TGTGCCAGCAGCTCTTTAGCATCATTAAACAATGAGCAGTTCTTC
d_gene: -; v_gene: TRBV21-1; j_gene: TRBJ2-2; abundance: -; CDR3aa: CASRTEQGNTGELFF; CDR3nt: TGTGCCAGCAGAACCGAACAGGGTAACACCGGGGAGCTGTTTTTT
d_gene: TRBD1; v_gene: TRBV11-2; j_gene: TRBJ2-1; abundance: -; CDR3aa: CASSLRPGTDYNEQFF; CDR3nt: TGTGCCAGCAGCCTAAGACCCGGGACAGACTACAATGAGCAGTTCTTC
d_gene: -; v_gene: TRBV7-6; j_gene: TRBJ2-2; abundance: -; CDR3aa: CASSLDGNTGELFF; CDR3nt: TGTGCCAGCAGCTTAGACGGGAACACCGGGGAGCTGTTTTTT
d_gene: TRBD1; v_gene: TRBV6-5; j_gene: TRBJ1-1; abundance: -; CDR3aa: CASRTGVNTEAFF; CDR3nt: TGTGCCAGCCGGACAGGGGTAAACACTGAAGCTTTCTTT
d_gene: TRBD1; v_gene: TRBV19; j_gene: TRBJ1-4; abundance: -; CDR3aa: CASSILARGRINEKLFF; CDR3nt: TGTGCCAGTAGTATTCTTGCCAGGGGGCGAATTAATGAAAAACTGTTTTTT
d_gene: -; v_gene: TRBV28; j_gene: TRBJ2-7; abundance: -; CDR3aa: CASRAGSYEQYF; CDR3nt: TGTGCCAGCAGGGCGGGGTCCTACGAGCAGTACTTC
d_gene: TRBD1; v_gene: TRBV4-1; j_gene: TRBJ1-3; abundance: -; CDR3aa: CASSSRVPGQGTSGNTIYF; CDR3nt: TGCGCCAGCAGCTCTAGAGTCCCGGGACAGGGCACGTCTGGAAACACCATATATTTT
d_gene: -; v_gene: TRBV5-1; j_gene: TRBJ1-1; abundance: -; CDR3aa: CASSFAGMNTEAFF; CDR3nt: TGCGCCAGCAGCTTCGCAGGCATGAACACTGAAGCTTTCTTT
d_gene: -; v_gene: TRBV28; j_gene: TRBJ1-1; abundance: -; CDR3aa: CASSLRQSTEAFF; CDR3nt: TGTGCCAGCAGTTTACGACAGTCCACTGAAGCTTTCTTT
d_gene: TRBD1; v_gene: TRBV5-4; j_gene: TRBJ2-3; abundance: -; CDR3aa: CASSLAGGADTQYF; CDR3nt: TGTGCCAGCAGCTTGGCAGGGGGCGCAGATACGCAGTATTTT
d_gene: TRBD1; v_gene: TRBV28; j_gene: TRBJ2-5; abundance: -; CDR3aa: CAWSRDRGSGGETQYF; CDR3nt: TGTGCCTGGAGCCGGGACAGGGGGTCAGGGGGAGAGACCCAGTACTTC
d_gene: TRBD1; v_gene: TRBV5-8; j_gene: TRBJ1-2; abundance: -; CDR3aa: CASSEKRTGYGYTF; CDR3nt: TGTGCCAGCAGCGAGAAGAGGACAGGCTATGGCTACACCTTC
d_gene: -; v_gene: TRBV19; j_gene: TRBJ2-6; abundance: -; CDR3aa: CASSTGELSGANVLTF; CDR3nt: TGTGCCAGTAGTACAGGGGAGCTCTCTGGGGCCAACGTCCTGACTTTC
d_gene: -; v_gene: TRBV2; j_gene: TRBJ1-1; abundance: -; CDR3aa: CASNGGLNTEAFF; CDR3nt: TGTGCCAGCAACGGGGGTCTGAACACTGAAGCTTTCTTT
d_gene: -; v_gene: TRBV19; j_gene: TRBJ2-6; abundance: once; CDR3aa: CASSMRLFTRPGANVLTF; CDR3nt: TGTGCCAGTAGTATGCGGCTTTTTACCCGACCTGGGGCCAACGTCCTGACTTTC
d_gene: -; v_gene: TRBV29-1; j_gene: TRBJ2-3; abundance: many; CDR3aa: CSVVKGTSSTDTQYF; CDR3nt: TGCAGCGTCGTCAAAGGGACTTCTAGCACAGATACGCAGTATTTT
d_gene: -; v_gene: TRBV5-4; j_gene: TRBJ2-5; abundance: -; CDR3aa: CASSLSGVQETQYF; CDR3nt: TGTGCCAGCAGCTTGTCCGGGGTCCAAGAGACCCAGTACTTC
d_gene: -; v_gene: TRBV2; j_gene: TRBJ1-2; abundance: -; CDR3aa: CASSEAGGWGYTF; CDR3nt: TGTGCCAGCAGTGAAGCGGGAGGGTGGGGCTACACCTTC